The rows below give T cell receptor beta chains drawn from one sample of a study of blood T cell repertoires in COVID-19. Repertoires were generated with immunoSEQ multiplex PCR, while TCRdb's copy carries only in-frame clones and drops some. The table has about 40,000 clones, 86% seen once; the top ten hold around a fifth. The material sequenced was peripheral blood. The origin of the receptors is a man aged 50-60 years in a cohort sampled during active COVID-19. Both conserved end residues are part of each CDR3. D genes are given only for firm matches. Size tells how often a clone was seen (once, few, many) or the class of an expanded clone, and some rows leave it out.

>-|-|TRBJ2-5|TRBV5-4
TGTGCCAGCAGCTTCTATCAGGTCCAAGAGACCCAGTACTTC
CASSFYQVQETQYF
>-|once|TRBJ2-2|TRBV18
TGTGCCAGCTCATGGGGGCAGGCGAACACCGGGGAGCTGTTTTTT
CASSWGQANTGELFF
>-|-|TRBJ2-1|TRBV6-5
TGTGCCAGCAGCTCCGCGGGGCAGAATGAGCAGTTCTTC
CASSSAGQNEQFF
>-|-|TRBJ1-5|TRBV5-1
TGCGCCAGCAGCCCGGGGGACAGCAATCAGCCCCAGCATTTT
CASSPGDSNQPQHF
>TRBD1|-|TRBJ2-5|TRBV30
TGTGCCTTTGAGGACAGGGAAGAGGTAGAGACCCAGTACTTC
CAFEDREEVETQYF
>TRBD2|-|TRBJ2-1|TRBV24-1
TGTGCCACCAGTGACCCCGGGACTAGCCCCAATGAGCAGTTCTTC
CATSDPGTSPNEQFF
>-|-|TRBJ2-7|TRBV21-1
TGTGCCAGCAGCAAAGGGCCCGGAGACCACGAGCAGTACTTC
CASSKGPGDHEQYF
>-|-|TRBJ1-5|TRBV21-1
TGTGCCAGCAGCAACACGAGTGACAGGGGTGAAAGCAATCAGCCCCAGCATTTT
CASSNTSDRGESNQPQHF
>-|-|TRBJ2-3|TRBV7-9
TGTGCCAGCAGCAAACACACAGAGGGCTATACGCAGTATTTT
CASSKHTEGYTQYF
>-|few|TRBJ1-1|TRBV18
TGTGCCAGCTCACCCGGAGTAAACACTGAAGCTTTCTTT
CASSPGVNTEAFF
>-|once|TRBJ2-3|TRBV5-1
TGCGCCAGCAGCCCTTCCCTTAGCACAGATACGCAGTATTTT
CASSPSLSTDTQYF
>-|once|TRBJ2-4|TRBV12-5
TGTGCTAGTGGTTCCCCCCATTTAGGGGGAAGCATTCAGTACTTC
CASGSPHLGGSIQYF
>TRBD1|-|TRBJ2-1|TRBV6-5
TGTGCCAGCAGCCCGGCCGGGACAGGGAGCGATGAGCAGTTCTTC
CASSPAGTGSDEQFF
>TRBD1|-|TRBJ1-2|TRBV9
TGTGCCAGCAGCGTAGAGTTAAAGGGACAGGGGGCGAATGGCTACACCTTC
CASSVELKGQGANGYTF
>-|-|TRBJ2-1|TRBV7-7
TGTGCCCTCGGGGGTGGCCTCTCCTACAATGAGCAGTTCTTC
CALGGGLSYNEQFF
>-|hyperexpanded|TRBJ1-2|TRBV7-9
TGTGCCAGCAGCTTAGAAAGGGGATACTATGGCTACACCTTC
CASSLERGYYGYTF
>-|once|TRBJ2-6|TRBV2
TGTGCCAGCTGGCGGGGCGACTCTGGGGCCAACGTCCTGACTTTC
CASWRGDSGANVLTF
>TRBD2|-|TRBJ2-3|TRBV5-4
TGTGCCAGCAGCTGGGAGCGGGAGGGCCTTACGCAGTATTTT
CASSWEREGLTQYF
>-|-|TRBJ1-2|TRBV3-1/TRBV3-2
TGTGCCAGCAGCCCCCTCGGGGGGCAGGGGAACTATGGCTACACCTTC
CASSPLGGQGNYGYTF
>-|-|TRBJ2-7|TRBV5-4
TGTGCCAGCAGCTTGGAGGGAGCAAGTCGCTACGAGCAGTACTTC
CASSLEGASRYEQYF
>-|-|TRBJ2-1|TRBV21-1
TGTGCCAGCAGCAAAGGAGTAATCTATGAGCAGTTCTTC
CASSKGVIYEQFF
>TRBD2|-|TRBJ2-1|TRBV3-1/TRBV3-2
TGTGCCAGCAGCCAAGGAACTAGCGGGAGCGATGAGCAGTTCTTC
CASSQGTSGSDEQFF
>-|few|TRBJ1-2|TRBV5-1
TGCGCCAGCAGCTTGGCGGGGAGGGGTCGATATGGCTACACCTTC
CASSLAGRGRYGYTF
>TRBD2|-|TRBJ2-7|TRBV29-1
TGCAGCGTTGTTGGGCTAGCGGGGGTTGGCGAGCAGTACTTC
CSVVGLAGVGEQYF
>-|-|TRBJ2-4|TRBV5-1
TGCGCCAGCAGCTTGGGGCGACTAACGGATATCTCGAGCATTCAGTACTTC
CASSLGRLTDISSIQYF
>TRBD2|-|TRBJ2-7|TRBV4-1
TGCGCCAGCAGCCAAGCGGGACTAGCCTTCGAGCAGTACTTC
CASSQAGLAFEQYF
>TRBD1|few|TRBJ2-7|TRBV5-6
TGTGCCAGCAGCTTACCGGGACAGGGCCCTTCTCAGCAGTTCTACGAGCAGTACTTC
CASSLPGQGPSQQFYEQYF
>TRBD2|-|TRBJ2-1|TRBV15
TGTGCCACCAGCAGAGTGAGGGAGGGAGACAATGAGCAGTTCTTC
CATSRVREGDNEQFF
>-|-|TRBJ1-2|TRBV18
TGTGCCAGCTCATCGTGGAACCTCCGACAGAACTATGGCTACACCTTC
CASSSWNLRQNYGYTF
>-|-|TRBJ2-3|TRBV13
TGTGCCAGCAGAATCCGGGGACTCCCTTTAGATACGCAGTATTTT
CASRIRGLPLDTQYF
>-|-|TRBJ2-2|TRBV7-9
TGTGCCAGCAGCTTAACCGTCAGGGCGAACACCGGGGAGCTGTTTTTT
CASSLTVRANTGELFF
>TRBD1|once|TRBJ2-1|TRBV19
TGTGCCACCTCCAGGGGACAGGGGATCGATGAGCAGTTCTTC
CATSRGQGIDEQFF
>-|-|TRBJ2-4|TRBV6-2/TRBV6-3
TGTGCCAGCAGTTACGACGTCGAGGACATTCAGTACTTC
CASSYDVEDIQYF
>TRBD1|-|TRBJ2-4|TRBV7-9
TGTGCCAGCAGCTCCGACAGGGCGAAAAACATTCAGTACTTC
CASSSDRAKNIQYF
>TRBD1|once|TRBJ1-4|TRBV6-5
TGTGCCAGCAGTTACGAAAGGGGGCAAGAAAAACTGTTTTTT
CASSYERGQEKLFF
>TRBD1|-|TRBJ1-4|TRBV2
TGTGCCAGCAAATTGGACAGGGGCGGCGAAAAACTGTTTTTT
CASKLDRGGEKLFF
>-|-|TRBJ2-7|TRBV30
TGTGCCTGGAGTGTAGTACCCAGCTACGAGCAGTACTTC
CAWSVVPSYEQYF
>-|once|TRBJ2-5|TRBV7-9
TGTGCCAGCAGCTCCACGGAGCGGGAGACCCAGTACTTC
CASSSTERETQYF
>-|-|TRBJ1-1|TRBV5-6
TGTGCCAGCAGCCCTGGCGTGGGGGGGACCTCTGAAGCTTTCTTT
CASSPGVGGTSEAFF
>TRBD1|-|TRBJ1-1|TRBV25-1
TGTGCCAGCAGTGTCAGGGGGCGAGGTACTGAAGCTTTCTTT
CASSVRGRGTEAFF
>-|-|TRBJ1-1|TRBV9
TGTGCCAGCAGCGTAGGGCAGGATGGCGCTGAAGCTTTCTTT
CASSVGQDGAEAFF
>TRBD2|-|TRBJ2-3|TRBV5-1
TGCGCCAGCAGCTTCACCAGACTAGCGGGAGTCGATACGCAGTATTTT
CASSFTRLAGVDTQYF
>-|-|TRBJ1-1|TRBV21-1
TGTGCCAGCAGCAAAGATCTCTGGGGGGACAGGGAGTACACTGAAGCTTTCTTT
CASSKDLWGDREYTEAFF
>TRBD1|once|TRBJ1-5|TRBV18
TGTGCCAGCTCGCCTGACAGGGGGCTATGGCAATCAGCCCAGCATTTT
CASSPDRGLWQSAQHF
>TRBD1|-|TRBJ2-7|TRBV10-3
TGTGCCATCAGTGCGGTGGGACAGCTTTACGAGCAGTACTTC
CAISAVGQLYEQYF
>TRBD2|-|TRBJ2-3|TRBV11-3
TGTGCCAGCAGCGAACGTTCGGGGGGGCCAGATACGCAGTATTTT
CASSERSGGPDTQYF
>-|-|TRBJ1-6|TRBV11-3
TGTGCCAGCAGCTTAGGACGGGAAAATTCACCCCTCCACTTT
CASSLGRENSPLHF
>-|-|TRBJ1-1|TRBV7-9
TGTGCCAGCAGCTTAGCGGCAGGTGAAGCTTTCTTT
CASSLAAGEAFF
>TRBD1|once|TRBJ1-5|TRBV9
TGTGCCAGCAGCGTATCAGGGGGCGATCAGCCCCAGCATTTT
CASSVSGGDQPQHF
>TRBD1|-|TRBJ2-1|TRBV5-1
TGCGCCAGCAGCTTAGGGACAGGGTTGAATGAGCAGTTCTTC
CASSLGTGLNEQFF
>TRBD1|-|TRBJ2-1|TRBV20-1
TGCAGTGCTAGTCGGCAGGGGGTGTACAATGAGCAGTTCTTC
CSASRQGVYNEQFF
>-|-|TRBJ2-4|TRBV13
TGTGCCAGCAGCTTACGGGGGTACCCCTCAAAAAACATTCAGTACTTC
CASSLRGYPSKNIQYF
>TRBD1|once|TRBJ1-3|TRBV19
TGTGCCAGTAGTTTACAGGGGGCCCGTGGAAACACCATATATTTT
CASSLQGARGNTIYF
>-|-|TRBJ1-2|TRBV7-8
TGTGCCAGCAGCTTAGGGGCAGGGGACCTCTATGGCTACACCTTC
CASSLGAGDLYGYTF